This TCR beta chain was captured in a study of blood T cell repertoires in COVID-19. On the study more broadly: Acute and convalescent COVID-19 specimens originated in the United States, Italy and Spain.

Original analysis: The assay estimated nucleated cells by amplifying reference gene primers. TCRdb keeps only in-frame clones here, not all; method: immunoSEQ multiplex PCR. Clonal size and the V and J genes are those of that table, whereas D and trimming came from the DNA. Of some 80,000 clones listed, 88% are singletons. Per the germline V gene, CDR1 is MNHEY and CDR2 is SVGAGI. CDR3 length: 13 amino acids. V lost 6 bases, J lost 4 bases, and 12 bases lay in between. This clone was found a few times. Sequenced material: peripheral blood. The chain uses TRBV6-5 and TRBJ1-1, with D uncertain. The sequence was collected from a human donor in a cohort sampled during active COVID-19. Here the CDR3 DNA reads TGTGCCAGCAGCGACTTGGTCGGCACTGAAGCTTTCTTT. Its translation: CASSDLVGTEAFF.